The rows below give T cell receptor beta chains drawn from one sample of a study of early T cells in non-severe SARS-CoV-2 infection. MiXCR was run by TCRdb on the 5' RACE reads, yielding one entry per CDR3 protein. Counted here are around 66,000 distinct CDR3 sequences, roughly 13% occurring once; the ten biggest clones make up 8% to 10%. The specimen sequenced was whole blood. Receptor source: an adult who was a healthcare worker with PCR-confirmed SARS-CoV-2 infection or an uninfected control (not recorded which). Each CDR3 is given with its conserved first and last residue. A D gene is named only where the DNA matches it firmly. Size values are once, few and many counts, or a class for expanded clones, and some rows have none.

V gene	J gene	D gene	clone size	CDR3 protein	CDR3 DNA
TRBV18	TRBJ2-7	NA	NA	CASSPLKGVSLEQYF	TGTGCCAGCTCACCCCTCAAAGGGGTGAGCCTCGAGCAGTACTTC
TRBV6-6	TRBJ1-3	TRBD1	few	CASSYGTGRNTIYF	TGTGCCAGCAGTTATGGGACAGGGAGAAACACCATATATTTT
TRBV7-2	TRBJ2-4	NA	NA	CASSKRLAKNIQYF	TGTGCCAGCAGCAAACGTCTAGCCAAAAACATTCAGTACTTC
TRBV11-2	TRBJ2-2	TRBD1	many	CASSLGSGGRTGELFF	TGTGCCAGCAGCTTAGGATCAGGGGGTCGAACCGGGGAGCTGTTTTTT
TRBV20-1	TRBJ2-2	TRBD1	NA	CSARDPNGPGQGGELFF	TGCAGTGCTAGAGACCCCAACGGGCCTGGACAGGGCGGGGAGCTGTTTTTT
TRBV20-1	TRBJ2-1	TRBD1	few	CSATRDRRTYNEQFF	TGCAGTGCTACCAGGGACAGGAGAACCTACAATGAGCAGTTCTTC
TRBV6-2/TRBV6-3	TRBJ2-3	NA	many	CASSSRDTQYF	TGTGCCAGCAGTTCGCGAGATACGCAGTATTTT
TRBV6-2/TRBV6-3	TRBJ2-2	NA	few	CASTNPQVAGELFF	TGTGCCAGCACCAACCCCCAGGTGGCCGGGGAGCTGTTTTTT
TRBV15	TRBJ2-7	TRBD2	many	CATSRGPGLAGLGPDEQYF	TGTGCCACCAGCAGAGGGCCGGGACTAGCGGGACTCGGACCGGACGAGCAGTACTTC
TRBV29-1	TRBJ2-5	TRBD2	NA	CSVGAGTSQETQYF	TGCAGCGTTGGGGCGGGGACTAGTCAAGAGACCCAGTACTTC
TRBV21-1	TRBJ2-5	NA	NA	CASSSGLDLQETQYF	TGTGCCAGCAGCAGCGGCCTAGACCTCCAAGAGACCCAGTACTTC
TRBV3-1	TRBJ2-1	TRBD2	NA	CASSHIAGGGREQFF	TGTGCCAGCAGCCATATAGCGGGAGGGGGACGTGAGCAGTTCTTC
TRBV6-6	TRBJ2-7	TRBD1	NA	CASRRQGYYSYEQYF	TGTGCCAGCAGAAGACAGGGATATTACTCCTACGAGCAGTACTTC
TRBV28	TRBJ1-6	TRBD1	few	CASSFQGVISPLHF	TGTGCCAGCAGTTTCCAGGGGGTGATATCACCCCTCCACTTT
TRBV6-1	TRBJ2-7	TRBD2	NA	CASSEIAAGGLYEQYF	TGTGCCAGCAGTGAAATCGCGGCGGGAGGTCTTTACGAGCAGTACTTC
TRBV6-2/TRBV6-3	TRBJ2-1	TRBD1	NA	CASSPGQGVVYNEQFF	TGTGCCAGCAGCCCGGGACAGGGGGTGGTCTACAATGAGCAGTTCTTC
TRBV19	TRBJ2-3	TRBD2	NA	CASSPRLAGSTDTQYF	TGTGCCAGTAGTCCACGACTAGCGGGAAGCACAGATACGCAGTATTTT
TRBV3-1	TRBJ1-2	TRBD1	few	CASSLGTGVYGYTF	TGTGCCAGCAGCCTGGGGACAGGGGTCTATGGCTACACCTTC
TRBV11-2	TRBJ2-3	TRBD2	many	CASSLSSGRAFTDTQYF	TGTGCCAGCAGCCTTAGTAGCGGGAGGGCCTTCACAGATACGCAGTATTTT
TRBV11-3	TRBJ2-1	TRBD2	few	CASSIVAGGFGEQFF	TGTGCCAGCAGCATCGTGGCGGGAGGTTTTGGTGAGCAGTTCTTC
TRBV28	TRBJ2-5	TRBD1	NA	CASRTGVETQYF	TGTGCCAGCAGAACAGGGGTCGAGACCCAGTACTTC
TRBV18	TRBJ1-6	TRBD1	few	CASSQAGTGRNSPLHF	TGTGCCAGCTCACAAGCGGGGACAGGGAGGAATTCACCCCTCCACTTT
TRBV29-1	TRBJ1-2	NA	NA	CSVDTDYGYTF	TGCAGCGTTGATACAGACTATGGCTACACCTTC
TRBV29-1	TRBJ2-2	TRBD1	NA	CSGGQGTGELFF	TGCAGCGGGGGACAGGGAACCGGGGAGCTGTTTTTT
TRBV20-1	TRBJ2-7	TRBD2	few	CSANSAGLAALGNEQYF	TGCAGTGCCAACTCCGCGGGGCTAGCGGCATTAGGAAACGAGCAGTACTTC
TRBV28	TRBJ2-7	TRBD2	NA	CASVKRELYEQYF	TGTGCCAGCGTGAAGCGGGAGTTGTACGAGCAGTACTTC
TRBV6-2/TRBV6-3	TRBJ2-1	TRBD1	NA	CASSQHGQGKTNEQFF	TGTGCCAGCAGTCAACATGGACAGGGCAAGACAAATGAGCAGTTCTTC
TRBV9	TRBJ2-4	NA	NA	CASSVGGAKNIQYF	TGTGCCAGCAGCGTGGGGGGAGCCAAAAACATTCAGTACTTC
TRBV28	TRBJ2-2	TRBD1	NA	CASSLLYRGQASGELFF	TGTGCCAGCAGTCTCCTGTACAGGGGGCAAGCAAGCGGGGAGCTGTTTTTT
TRBV20-1	TRBJ2-7	TRBD2	few	CSAIRAGASYEQYF	TGCAGTGCTATCAGGGCGGGAGCCTCCTACGAGCAGTACTTC
TRBV2	TRBJ1-2	NA	NA	CASSDMRTASGYTF	TGTGCCAGCAGTGATATGAGGACAGCTTCTGGCTACACCTTC
TRBV3-1	TRBJ1-1	NA	few	CASSRSGVMNTEAFF	TGTGCCAGCAGCCGATCAGGGGTAATGAACACTGAAGCTTTCTTT
TRBV11-1	TRBJ2-7	TRBD2	NA	CASSFVAGGPHEQYF	TGTGCCAGCAGCTTCGTAGCGGGAGGGCCCCACGAGCAGTACTTC
TRBV18	TRBJ1-5	NA	few	CASSPPGGQPQHF	TGTGCCAGCTCACCACCCGGGGGTCAGCCCCAGCATTTT
TRBV6-2/TRBV6-3	TRBJ1-5	NA	NA	CASSFLPSAGTQLLAQHF	TGTGCCAGCAGTTTCCTCCCCTCAGCCGGGACGCAGCTTCTAGCCCAGCATTTT
TRBV20-1	TRBJ1-1	NA	many	CSAQDSRTEAFF	TGCAGTGCTCAGGACAGTAGGACTGAAGCTTTCTTT
TRBV7-3	TRBJ1-1	NA	many	CASSFGGGTEAFF	TGTGCCAGCAGCTTTGGCGGGGGAACTGAAGCTTTCTTT
TRBV29-1	TRBJ1-1	NA	NA	CSVGENTEAFF	TGCAGCGTTGGAGAGAACACTGAAGCTTTCTTT
TRBV28	TRBJ2-6	NA	NA	CASTSASEANVLTF	TGTGCCAGCACCTCGGCCTCAGAGGCCAACGTCCTGACTTTC
TRBV19	TRBJ1-5	NA	few	CASSIAGTPNQPQHF	TGTGCCAGTAGTATAGCCGGGACACCAAATCAGCCCCAGCATTTT
TRBV12-3/TRBV12-4	TRBJ1-1	NA	many	CASRENTEAFF	TGTGCCAGCCGAGAGAACACTGAAGCTTTCTTT
TRBV10-3	TRBJ2-3	TRBD1	NA	CAISDRATDTQYF	TGTGCCATCTCCGACAGGGCCACAGATACGCAGTATTTT
TRBV12-5	TRBJ2-1	NA	many	CASGFHGDHEQFF	TGTGCTAGTGGTTTCCACGGGGACCATGAGCAGTTCTTC
TRBV10-3	TRBJ2-7	NA	few	CAITGGGEQYF	TGTGCCATCACAGGGGGGGGCGAGCAGTACTTC
TRBV29-1	TRBJ2-5	TRBD2	few	CSVEARLAQETQYF	TGCAGCGTTGAAGCGAGACTAGCGCAAGAGACCCAGTACTTC
TRBV20-1	TRBJ2-7	NA	NA	CSAPNRLVESQQYF	TGCAGTGCTCCAAATCGGCTAGTGGAGTCGCAGCAGTACTTC
TRBV3-1	TRBJ1-1	TRBD1	few	CASSQVRQGGPEAFF	TGTGCCAGCAGCCAAGTGAGACAGGGAGGACCTGAAGCTTTCTTT
TRBV20-1	TRBJ2-1	TRBD2	few	CSAYISGSSVNEQFF	TGCAGTGCTTACATTAGCGGGAGCTCGGTCAATGAGCAGTTCTTC
TRBV5-5	TRBJ2-3	TRBD1	few	CASSSPGQDTDTQYF	TGTGCCAGCAGCTCCCCGGGACAGGACACAGATACGCAGTATTTT
TRBV6-1	TRBJ1-1	TRBD1	many	CASKQGASNTEAFF	TGTGCCAGTAAACAGGGGGCGTCGAACACTGAAGCTTTCTTT
TRBV14	TRBJ2-5	NA	NA	CASSAPPVISGLYQETQYF	TGTGCCAGCAGCGCCCCTCCTGTGATATCGGGGTTGTACCAAGAGACCCAGTACTTC
TRBV30	TRBJ1-5	NA	NA	CAWTPSSNQPQHF	TGTGCCTGGACCCCGTCTAGCAATCAGCCCCAGCATTTT
TRBV11-2	TRBJ2-2	NA	many	CASSLSRLYGELFF	TGTGCCAGCAGCTTAAGTCGCTTATATGGGGAGCTGTTTTTT
TRBV20-1	TRBJ2-1	NA	NA	CSADIWDSSYNEQFF	TGCAGTGCTGACATCTGGGATAGCTCCTACAATGAGCAGTTCTTC
TRBV7-3	TRBJ2-2	NA	NA	CASSPLYGNGELFF	TGTGCCAGCAGCCCACTCTACGGGAACGGGGAGCTGTTTTTT